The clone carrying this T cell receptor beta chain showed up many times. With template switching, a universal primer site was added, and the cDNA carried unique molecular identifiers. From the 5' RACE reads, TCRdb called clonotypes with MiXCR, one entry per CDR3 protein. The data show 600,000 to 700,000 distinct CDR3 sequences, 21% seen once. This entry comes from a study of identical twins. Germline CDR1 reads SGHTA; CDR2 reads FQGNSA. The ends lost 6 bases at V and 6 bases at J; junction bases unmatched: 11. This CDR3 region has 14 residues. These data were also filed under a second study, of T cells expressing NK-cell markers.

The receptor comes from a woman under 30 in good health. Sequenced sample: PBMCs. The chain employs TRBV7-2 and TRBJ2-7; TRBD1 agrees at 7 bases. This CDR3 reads CASRDLTGSSEQYF. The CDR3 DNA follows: TGTGCCAGCAGGGACCTGACAGGGTCTAGCGAGCAGTACTTC.